Listed below are T cell receptor beta chains from one sample, sequenced in a study of shared clonotypes between healthy human individuals. Data came from immunoSEQ multiplex PCR; TCRdb stores just in-frame clones and leaves some out. The data contain approximately 95,000 clones, 65% to 70% of them singletons. Specimen: memory CD8+ T cells sorted from blood. These receptors all come from a man aged 30-40 years in good health. The CDR3 runs from the conserved cysteine through the conserved F or W. The D gene is left open where the match is weak. Size tells how often a clone was seen (once, few, many) or the class of an expanded clone, and some rows leave it out.

cdr3_aa cdr3_nt d_call clone_size j_call v_call
CASSLRLPGLAGDKYNEQFF TGTGCCAGCAGTTTACGGCTCCCGGGACTAGCGGGAGACAAATACAATGAGCAGTTCTTC TRBD2 few TRBJ2-1 TRBV27
CASSLDSAWDEQYF TGTGCCAGCAGCTTAGACAGTGCTTGGGACGAGCAGTACTTC NA NA TRBJ2-7 TRBV7-9
CASSDRVGSYNEQFF TGTGCCAGCAGCGACAGGGTTGGCTCCTACAATGAGCAGTTCTTC TRBD1 few TRBJ2-1 TRBV6-1
CASSHGQGLVNEQFF TGTGCCAGTAGTCACGGACAGGGCTTGGTGAATGAGCAGTTCTTC TRBD1 NA TRBJ2-1 TRBV19
CASSTTWGETQYF TGTGCCAGCAGTACGACATGGGGGGAGACCCAGTACTTC NA NA TRBJ2-5 TRBV7-2
CASSDLRSGKEIRGSETQYF TGTGCCAGCAGTGATCTACGTAGCGGGAAAGAAATTCGAGGGTCGGAGACCCAGTACTTC TRBD2 NA TRBJ2-5 TRBV2
CASSSGDLYEQYF TGTGCCAGCAGTTCCGGGGATCTCTACGAGCAGTACTTC NA NA TRBJ2-7 TRBV7-2
CASSLSPYEQYF TGTGCCAGCAGTTTAAGCCCCTACGAGCAGTACTTC NA NA TRBJ2-7 TRBV28
CASSITHNNEQFF TGTGCCAGTAGTATAACCCATAACAATGAGCAGTTCTTC NA once TRBJ2-1 TRBV19
CASSLKEDYITLTDTQYF TGTGCCAGCAGCCTAAAAGAGGACTACATTACACTCACAGATACGCAGTATTTT NA NA TRBJ2-3 TRBV5-4
CASSFNLELDGYTF TGTGCCAGCAGCTTCAACCTTGAGTTAGATGGCTACACCTTC NA few TRBJ1-2 TRBV7-9